The 12 T cell receptor beta chains listed next were all sequenced from one sample in a study of response to subunit inactivated influenza vaccine. Via MiXCR, TCRdb re-called the RT-PCR reads, giving one row per CDR3 protein. The data show 500,000 to 600,000 distinct CDR3 sequences, roughly 8.2% seen once. The sample consisted of PBMCs from blood, taken around 25 months after vaccination. The source is a man between 50 and 70 years old who received an inactivated influenza vaccine.

As to this clonotype: One junction end disagrees with the germline gene, perhaps due to a read error. The chain carries TRBV4-1 and TRBJ1-5; 7 bases line up with TRBD1. The CDR3 totals 18 residues. Germline CDR1 MGHRA, CDR2 YSYEKL. The DNA of the CDR3 is TGCGCCAGCAGCCGCTATCCTAGGGACAGAGGCGGCAATCACCCCCAGCATTTT. It is translated as CASSRYPRDRGGNHPQHF.

This clonotype was counted ten times or more. The V and J genes are TRBV12-3 or TRBV12-4 and TRBJ1-5, with a possible D match to TRBD1 (5 bases). This CDR3 has 15 amino acids. V was pared by 3 bases and J by 5 bases, with 14 bases between. The CDR3 DNA follows: TGTGCCAGCAGTTTCTCAGGGAGGGGAGATCAGCCCCAGCATTTT. Translated: CASSFSGRGDQPQHF.

In the case of this clonotype: This may stem from a read error, because a much larger clone lies one nucleotide away. J is TRBJ2-3 and V is TRBV5-6; tentative D call: TRBD2 (6 bases). The V gene's germline CDR1 is SGHDT and CDR2 YYEEEE. The CDR3 has 14 amino acids. Deletions cut 4 bases from V and 2 bases from J, with 11 bases between. CDR3 loop: CASSLCGTTDTQYF. CDR3 DNA sequence: TGTGCCAGCAGCCTCTGCGGGACCACAGATACGCAGTATTTT.

Many counts were recorded for this clonotype. The CDR3 nucleotides are TGCGCCAGCACCCAGGGAAGACAAGAGACCCAGTACTTC. Protein product: CASTQGRQETQYF. The chain recombines TRBV5-1 with TRBJ2-5, with a possible D match to TRBD1 (5 bases). Trimming pared 6 bases from V and 2 bases from J, leaving 11 bases between. Per the germline V gene, CDR1 is SGHRS and CDR2 is YFSETQ. CDR3 length: 13 amino acids. Based on the CDR3 plus reference TRBV5-1 and TRBJ2-5, the full variable domain is KAGVTQTPRYLIKTRGQQVTLSCSPISGHRSVSWYQQTPGQGLQFLFEYFSETQRNKGNFPGRFSGRQFSNSRSEMNVSTLELGDSALYLCASTQGRQETQYFGPGTRLLVL.

This clonotype was found a few times. The V call is TRBV29-1, the J call TRBJ2-1; D is undetermined. Germline CDR1 and CDR2: SQVTM and ANQGSEA. There are 10 residues in the CDR3. Trimming removed 7 bases from V and 10 bases from J, with 11 bases in between. CDR3 sequence (DNA): TGCAGCGCCGGGTCCTGGGAGCAGTTCTTC. Its protein is CSAGSWEQFF.

In its sample, this clonotype was seen a few times. This chain connects TRBV20-1 to TRBJ1-5, with 7 positions matching TRBD1. Germline CDR1 and CDR2: DFQATT and SNEGSKA (reference sequence). The CDR3 spans 16 residues. Germline trimming cut 1 base from V and 6 bases from J; bases unmatched to any gene: 12. CDR3 nucleotide sequence: TGCAGTGCTAGAGCCGGCCGAGGGGGCTATAGTCAGCCCCAGCATTTT. As protein: CSARAGRGGYSQPQHF.

This sequence joins TRBV6-5 and TRBJ2-5; D gene ambiguous. Trimming shortened V by 1 base and J by 5 bases, and 11 bases separated the two germline ends. The CDR3 loop spans 14 amino acids. Germline V CDR1 and CDR2: MNHEY, SVGAGI. CDR3 in DNA: TGTGCCAGCAGTTACTTGGCAGGTTCGGAGACCCAGTACTTC. Translation: CASSYLAGSETQYF.

A few counts support this clonotype. This sequence joins TRBV5-1 and TRBJ1-5; the D gene is possibly TRBD1 (6 bases). This CDR3 contains 15 residues. Germline V gives CDR1 SGHRS, CDR2 YFSETQ. The ends were cut back, 0 bases at V and 6 bases at J, with 13 bases in the middle. DNA of the CDR3: TGCGCCAGCAGCTTGGAAACAGGGTTGGGTCAGCCCCAGCATTTT. Amino acids: CASSLETGLGQPQHF.

This chain connects TRBV6-1 to TRBJ2-1, with TRBD2 identical over 10 bases. Trimming removed 5 bases from V and 4 bases from J; junction bases left unmatched: 5. CDR1 and CDR2 (germline): MNHNS, SASEGT. This CDR3 is built from 15 residues. CDR3 sequence reads: CASSLGLAEYNEQFF. In DNA, the CDR3 is TGTGCCAGCAGTCTCGGACTAGCGGAATACAATGAGCAGTTCTTC.

This clonotype was recorded a few times. CDR3 DNA: TGCAGCGTTGTTAAGGGCGGGAGTTTTCATGAGCAGTTCTTC. The encoded protein is CSVVKGGSFHEQFF. The chain employs TRBV29-1 and TRBJ2-1; 7 bases align to TRBD2. The germline V gene encodes CDR1 SQVTM and CDR2 ANQGSEA. The CDR3 extends over 14 amino acids. Losses at the gene ends were 4 bases for V and 8 bases for J; bases not matched to a gene: 11.

This clonotype was detected only a few times. The chain carries TRBV29-1 and TRBJ2-1; 7 nucleotides line up with TRBD2. CDR1 is SQVTM and CDR2 is ANQGSEA in the germline V gene. The CDR3 length is 14 residues. V shed 5 bases, J shed 0 bases, and the junction held 4 bases outside the gene matches. Here the CDR3 reads CSVSGAGSYNEQFF. CDR3 nucleotides: TGCAGCGTTAGCGGGGCCGGCTCCTACAATGAGCAGTTCTTC.

This clonotype was picked up a small number of times. The J gene is TRBJ1-6, the V gene TRBV20-1; 7 bases line up with TRBD1. Unmatched junction bases numbered 6, after V lost 5 bases and J lost 8 bases. Germline values: CDR1 DFQATT, CDR2 SNEGSKA (reference sequence). The CDR3 totals 13 residues. The CDR3 DNA follows: TGCAGTGCTCTACAGGGGTTTTATTCACCCCTCCACTTT. Its protein is CSALQGFYSPLHF.